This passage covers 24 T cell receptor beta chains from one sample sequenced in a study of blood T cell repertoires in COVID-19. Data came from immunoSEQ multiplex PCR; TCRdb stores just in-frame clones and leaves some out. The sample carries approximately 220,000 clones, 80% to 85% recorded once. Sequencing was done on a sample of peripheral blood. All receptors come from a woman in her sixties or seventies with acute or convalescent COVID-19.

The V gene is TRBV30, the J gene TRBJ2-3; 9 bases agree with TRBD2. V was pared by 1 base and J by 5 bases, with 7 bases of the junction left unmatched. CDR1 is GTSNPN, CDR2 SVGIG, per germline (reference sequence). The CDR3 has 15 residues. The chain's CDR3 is CAWSGVRRGGDTQYF. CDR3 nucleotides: TGTGCCTGGAGTGGGGTACGGCGGGGGGGAGATACGCAGTATTTT. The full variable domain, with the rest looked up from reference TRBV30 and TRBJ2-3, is SQTIHQWPATLVQPVGSPLSLECTVEGTSNPNLYWYRQAAGRGLQLLFYSVGIGQISSEVPQNLSASRPQDRQFILSSKKLLLSDSGFYLCAWSGVRRGGDTQYFGPGTRLTVL.

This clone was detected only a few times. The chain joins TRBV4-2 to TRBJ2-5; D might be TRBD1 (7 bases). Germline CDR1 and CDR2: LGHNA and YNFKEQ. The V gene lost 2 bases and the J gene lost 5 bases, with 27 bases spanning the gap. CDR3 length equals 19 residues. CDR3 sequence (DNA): TGTGCCAGCAGCCAAAACAGGGGCGGTGGGGATCTGGAGGGGGAGACCCAGTACTTC. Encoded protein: CASSQNRGGGDLEGETQYF.

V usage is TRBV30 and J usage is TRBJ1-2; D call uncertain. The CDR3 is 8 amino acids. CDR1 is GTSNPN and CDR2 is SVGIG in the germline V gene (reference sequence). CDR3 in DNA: TGTATCCGCTATGGCTACACCTTC. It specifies CIRYGYTF.

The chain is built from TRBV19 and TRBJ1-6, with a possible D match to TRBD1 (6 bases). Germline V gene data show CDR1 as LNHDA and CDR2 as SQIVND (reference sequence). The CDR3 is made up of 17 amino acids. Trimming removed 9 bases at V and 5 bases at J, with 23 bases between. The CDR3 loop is CASGTFRSPGNNSPLHF. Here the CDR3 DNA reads TGTGCCAGCGGGACATTTAGAAGTCCGGGGAATAATTCACCCCTCCACTTT.

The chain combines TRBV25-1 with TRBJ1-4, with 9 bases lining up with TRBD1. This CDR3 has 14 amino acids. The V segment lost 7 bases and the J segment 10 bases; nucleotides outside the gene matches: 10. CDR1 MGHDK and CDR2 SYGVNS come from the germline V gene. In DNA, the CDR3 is TGTGCCAGCACGCCGGGACAGGGCGTAGGAAAACTGTTTTTT. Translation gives CASTPGQGVGKLFF.

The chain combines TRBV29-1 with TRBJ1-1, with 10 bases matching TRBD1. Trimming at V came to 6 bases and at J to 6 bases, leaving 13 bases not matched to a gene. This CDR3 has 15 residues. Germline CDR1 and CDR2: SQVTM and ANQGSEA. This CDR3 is CSVPRAGQGISEAFF. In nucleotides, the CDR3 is TGCAGCGTCCCAAGGGCGGGACAGGGGATCTCTGAAGCTTTCTTT.

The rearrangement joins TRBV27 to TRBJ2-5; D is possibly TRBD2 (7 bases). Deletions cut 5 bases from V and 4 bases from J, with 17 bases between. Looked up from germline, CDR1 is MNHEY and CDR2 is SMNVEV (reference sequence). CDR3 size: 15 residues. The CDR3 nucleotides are TGTGCCAGCAGTCTAGGGGGGGGGCCCCGAGAGACCCAGTACTTC. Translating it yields CASSLGGGPRETQYF.

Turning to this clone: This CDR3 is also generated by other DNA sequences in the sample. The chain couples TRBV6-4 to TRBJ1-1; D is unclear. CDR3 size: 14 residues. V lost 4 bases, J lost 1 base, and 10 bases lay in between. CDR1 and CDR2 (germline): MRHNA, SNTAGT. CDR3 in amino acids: CASSASPGNTEAFF. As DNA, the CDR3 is TGTGCCAGCAGTGCTTCCCCAGGGAACACTGAAGCTTTCTTT.

This CDR3 is CASSIGPNYEQYF. The CDR3 DNA follows: TGTGCCAGCAGCATAGGGCCAAACTACGAGCAGTACTTC. This chain connects TRBV7-8 to TRBJ2-7, with D unresolved. There are 13 residues in the CDR3. In germline, CDR1 is SGHVS, CDR2 FQNEAQ. Trimming took off 5 bases at V and 3 bases at J, with 11 bases between the two ends.

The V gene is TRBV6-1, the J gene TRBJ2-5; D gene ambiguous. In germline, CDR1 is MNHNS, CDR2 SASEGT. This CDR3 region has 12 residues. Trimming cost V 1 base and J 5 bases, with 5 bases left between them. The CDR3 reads CASSEESETQYF. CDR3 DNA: TGTGCCAGCAGTGAAGAATCGGAGACCCAGTACTTC.

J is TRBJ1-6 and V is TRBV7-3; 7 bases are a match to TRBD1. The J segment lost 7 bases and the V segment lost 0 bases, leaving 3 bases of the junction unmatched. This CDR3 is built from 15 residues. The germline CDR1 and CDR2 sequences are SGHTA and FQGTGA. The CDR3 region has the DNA TGTGCCAGCAGCTTAACTAGACAGGGAAATTCACCCCTCCACTTT. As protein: CASSLTRQGNSPLHF.

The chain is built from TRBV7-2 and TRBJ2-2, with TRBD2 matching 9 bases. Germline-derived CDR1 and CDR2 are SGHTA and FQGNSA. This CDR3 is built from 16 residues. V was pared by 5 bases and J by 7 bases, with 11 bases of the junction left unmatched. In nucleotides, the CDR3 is TGTGCCAGCAGCATAACGCCTAGCGGGGAGATCGGGGAGCTGTTTTTT. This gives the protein CASSITPSGEIGELFF.

The CDR3 sequence is CASSDSFSGGAYNEQFF. Here the CDR3 DNA reads TGTGCCAGCAGTGACTCCTTTAGCGGGGGGGCCTACAATGAGCAGTTCTTC. The chain couples TRBV6-4 to TRBJ2-1; 11 nucleotides agree with TRBD2. V trimming: 0 bases; J trimming: 2 bases; junction bases outside the gene matches: 3. The CDR3 consists of 17 residues. In germline, CDR1 is MRHNA, CDR2 SNTAGT.

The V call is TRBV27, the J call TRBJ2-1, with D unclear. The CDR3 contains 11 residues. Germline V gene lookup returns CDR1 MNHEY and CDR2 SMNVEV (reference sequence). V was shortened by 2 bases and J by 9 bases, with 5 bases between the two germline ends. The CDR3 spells CASSLGPEQFF. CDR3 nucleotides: TGTGCCAGCAGTTTAGGGCCTGAGCAGTTCTTC.

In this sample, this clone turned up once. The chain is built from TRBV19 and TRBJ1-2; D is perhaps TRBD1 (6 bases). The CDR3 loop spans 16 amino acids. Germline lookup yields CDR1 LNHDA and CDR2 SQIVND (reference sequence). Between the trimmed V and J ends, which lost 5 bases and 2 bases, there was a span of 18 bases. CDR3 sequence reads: CASSLLSTGLNYGYTF. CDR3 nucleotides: TGTGCCAGTAGTCTACTATCCACAGGGCTCAACTATGGCTACACCTTC.

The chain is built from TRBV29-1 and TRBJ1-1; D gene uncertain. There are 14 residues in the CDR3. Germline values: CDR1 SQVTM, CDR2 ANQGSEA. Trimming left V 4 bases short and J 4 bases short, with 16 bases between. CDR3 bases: TGCAGCGTTGCCGGTATGTACGGGGTCACTGAAGCTTTCTTT. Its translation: CSVAGMYGVTEAFF.

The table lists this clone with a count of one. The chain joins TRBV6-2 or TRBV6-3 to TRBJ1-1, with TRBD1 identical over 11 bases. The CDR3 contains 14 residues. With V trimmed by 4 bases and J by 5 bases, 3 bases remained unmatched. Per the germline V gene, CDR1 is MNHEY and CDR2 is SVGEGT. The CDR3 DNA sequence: TGTGCCAGCAGTTGGACAGGGGGCGGTACTGAAGCTTTCTTT. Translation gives CASSWTGGGTEAFF.

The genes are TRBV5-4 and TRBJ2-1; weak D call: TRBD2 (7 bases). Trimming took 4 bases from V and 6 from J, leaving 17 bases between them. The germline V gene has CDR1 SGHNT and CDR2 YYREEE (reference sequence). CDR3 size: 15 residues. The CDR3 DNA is TGTGCCAGCAGCGAGGGACTACCGACAGGCAATGAGCAGTTCTTC. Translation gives CASSEGLPTGNEQFF.

CDR3 sequence: CASSSTLGQETQYF. CDR3 nucleotide sequence: TGTGCCAGCAGCTCGACACTAGGACAAGAGACCCAGTACTTC. This chain uses TRBV3-1 (or the pseudogene TRBV3-2) with TRBJ2-5; tentative D call: TRBD2 (5 bases). The germline gives CDR1 LGHDT, CDR2 YNNKEL (reference sequence). With 5 bases removed from V and 2 bases from J, the gap between germline ends came to 12 bases. CDR3 length: 14 residues.

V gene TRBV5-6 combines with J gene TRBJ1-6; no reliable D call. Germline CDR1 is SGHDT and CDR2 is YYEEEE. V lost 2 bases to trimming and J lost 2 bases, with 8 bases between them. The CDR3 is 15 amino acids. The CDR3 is CASSFSGPYNSPLHF. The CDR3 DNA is TGTGCCAGCAGCTTCAGTGGTCCCTATAATTCACCCCTCCACTTT.

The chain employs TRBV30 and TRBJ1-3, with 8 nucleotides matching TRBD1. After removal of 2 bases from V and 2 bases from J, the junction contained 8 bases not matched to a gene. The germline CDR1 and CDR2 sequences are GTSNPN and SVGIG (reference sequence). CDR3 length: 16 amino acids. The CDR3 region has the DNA TGTGCCTGGAGTTCGACAGGGGCCCTCGCTGGAAACACCATATATTTT. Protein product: CAWSSTGALAGNTIYF.

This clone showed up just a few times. This CDR3 reads CASSTAMTGDEQFF. DNA for the CDR3: TGTGCCAGCAGTACAGCGATGACAGGGGATGAGCAGTTCTTC. The rearrangement links TRBV6-2 or TRBV6-3 to TRBJ2-1, with TRBD1 matching 8 bases. Germline V lookup: CDR1 MNHEY, CDR2 SVGEGT. The junction had 8 bases not matched to a gene; V was cut back by 5 bases and J by 8 bases. This CDR3 is 14 amino acids long.

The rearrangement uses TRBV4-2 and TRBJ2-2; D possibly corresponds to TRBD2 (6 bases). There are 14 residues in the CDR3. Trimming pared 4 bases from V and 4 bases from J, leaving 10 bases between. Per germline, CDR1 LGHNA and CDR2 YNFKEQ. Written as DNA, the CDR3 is TGTGCCAGCAGCCCTTTGGGGGGCACCGGGGAGCTGTTTTTT. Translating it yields CASSPLGGTGELFF.

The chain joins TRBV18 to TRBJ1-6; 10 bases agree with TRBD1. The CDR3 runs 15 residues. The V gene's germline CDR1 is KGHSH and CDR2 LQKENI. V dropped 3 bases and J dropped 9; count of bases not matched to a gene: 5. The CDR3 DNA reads TGTGCCAGCTCACCCAGGGACAGGGGACTTTCACCCCTCCACTTT. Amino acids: CASSPRDRGLSPLHF.